The 29 T cell receptor beta chains given below trace back to one sample, sequenced in a study of blood T cell repertoires in COVID-19. The assay was immunoSEQ multiplex PCR, and TCRdb's table has in-frame clones only and misses some. The table includes about 100,000 clones, around 85% detected once. The sample comprised peripheral blood. The receptors stem from a woman aged 80 or over with active or convalescent COVID-19.

This rearrangement joins TRBV10-3 to TRBJ1-2; 9 bases line up with TRBD1. CDR3 size: 15 residues. Unmatched junction bases numbered 13, after V lost 6 bases and J lost 8 bases. From germline, CDR1 is ENHRY and CDR2 SYGVKD. The CDR3 DNA reads TGTGCCATCAGCTTAGAGCCGGGACAGGGCTACGGCTACACCTTC. Encoded protein: CAISLEPGQGYGYTF.

A word on this clone: A junction end diverges from the germline sequence, so it may reflect a read error. This chain links TRBV6-5 with TRBJ1-2; D gene ambiguous. Germline V lookup: CDR1 MNHEY, CDR2 SVGAGI. This CDR3 has 11 amino acids. The CDR3 protein is CTSSQLGGYTF. The CDR3 DNA reads as TGTACCAGCAGTCAACTAGGCGGCTACACCTTC.

Here the CDR3 DNA reads TGTGCCAGTACCCCTAGAGACCCGAATGAGCAGTTCTTC. The encoded protein is CASTPRDPNEQFF. V and J are TRBV19 and TRBJ2-1; D gene ambiguous. The CDR3 has 13 amino acids. The germline V and J ends were trimmed by 7 bases and 7 bases, with 14 bases remaining between them. Germline lookup yields CDR1 LNHDA and CDR2 SQIVND (reference sequence).

The chain carries TRBV27 and TRBJ2-3; 7 bases line up with TRBD1. V lost 5 bases and J lost 4; bases outside the gene matches: 6. Germline V gives CDR1 MNHEY, CDR2 SMNVEV (reference sequence). CDR3 length: 14 residues. This chain's CDR3 is CASSRQGRADTQYF. The CDR3 DNA reads as TGTGCCAGCAGTAGACAGGGAAGGGCAGATACGCAGTATTTT.

This rearrangement joins TRBV2 to TRBJ2-2; D ambiguous. Germline CDR1 and CDR2: SNHLY and FYNNEI. The CDR3 totals 13 residues. Between the trimmed V and J ends, which lost 2 bases and 5 bases, there was a span of 6 bases. DNA for the CDR3: TGTGCCAGCAGTGAACAGACTACCGGGGAGCTGTTTTTT. Residues: CASSEQTTGELFF.

V usage is TRBV2 and J usage is TRBJ2-3; 7 bases are a match to TRBD1. J gave up 2 bases and V 7 bases, and 9 bases lay outside the gene matches. This CDR3 contains 15 residues. CDR1 and CDR2 from the germline V gene are SNHLY and FYNNEI. The CDR3 bases are TGTGCCAGCAATCCCGACAGGGCCATCACAGATACGCAGTATTTT. Protein product: CASNPDRAITDTQYF.

The chain combines TRBV10-3 with TRBJ2-1; 7 bases map to TRBD1. Germline CDR1 and CDR2: ENHRY and SYGVKD. This CDR3 spans 15 amino acids. V trimming: 3 bases; J trimming: 4 bases; junction bases outside the gene matches: 6. The CDR3 loop reads CAISERQGGYNEQFF. For the CDR3, the DNA is TGTGCCATCAGTGAAAGACAGGGCGGTTACAATGAGCAGTTCTTC.

The gene calls are TRBV28 and TRBJ1-2; 7 positions match TRBD1. CDR1 and CDR2 (germline): MDHEN, SYDVKM. V trimming: 6 bases; J trimming: 5 bases; junction bases outside the gene matches: 15. The CDR3 contains 16 residues. The CDR3 DNA is TGTGCCAGCAGCTCCTTCGAGGGGACAGCTATATATGGCTACACCTTC. It encodes CASSSFEGTAIYGYTF.

This chain joins TRBV2 and TRBJ1-5; 10 positions agree with TRBD1. CDR1 and CDR2 (germline): SNHLY, FYNNEI. Trimming at V came to 3 bases and at J to 2 bases, leaving 1 base not matched to a gene. The CDR3 has 15 amino acids. Here the CDR3 reads CASSEDRGGNQPQHF. The CDR3 bases are TGTGCCAGCAGTGAGGACAGGGGGGGCAATCAGCCCCAGCATTTT.

The chain employs TRBV2 and TRBJ2-7, with 10 bases lining up with TRBD1. Germline V CDR1 and CDR2: SNHLY, FYNNEI. The CDR3 contains 15 residues. The ends lost 5 bases at V and 4 bases at J; junction bases unmatched: 8. The CDR3 reads CASSPRTGGYYEQYF. The CDR3 nucleotides read TGTGCCAGCAGTCCGCGGACAGGGGGTTATTACGAGCAGTACTTC.

The chain employs TRBV18 and TRBJ1-1, with 11 nucleotides matching TRBD1. The CDR3 is 15 amino acids. V lost 3 bases, J lost 4 bases, and 4 bases stayed unmatched. Germline CDR1 is KGHSH and CDR2 is LQKENI. The CDR3, as DNA: TGTGCCAGCTCACCGATAGGGACAGGGGGCACTGAAGCTTTCTTT. Residues: CASSPIGTGGTEAFF.

This sequence joins TRBV11-2 and TRBJ2-7; 10 nucleotides line up with TRBD1. Germline CDR1 reads SGHAT; CDR2 reads FQNNGV. The CDR3 covers 18 residues. J gave up 5 bases and V 5 bases, and 18 bases lay outside the gene matches. Here the CDR3 DNA reads TGTGCCAGCAGCCCAGGGAGGTATCGTGGGGACAGGGGTGACGAGCAGTACTTC. Translation gives CASSPGRYRGDRGDEQYF. Filled out from reference TRBV11-2 and TRBJ2-7, the complete variable domain reads EAGVAQSPRYKIIEKRQSVAFWCNPISGHATLYWYQQILGQGPKLLIQFQNNGVVDDSQLPKDRFSAERLKGVDSTLKIQPAKLEDSAVYLCASSPGRYRGDRGDEQYFGPGTRLTVT.

This chain uses TRBV25-1 with TRBJ1-2; maybe TRBD1 (5 bases). The CDR3 consists of 14 residues. Germline V CDR1 and CDR2: MGHDK, SYGVNS. The V and J ends lost 3 bases and 1 base respectively, with 9 bases between them. This CDR3 reads CASSEGRVNYGYTF. CDR3 DNA sequence: TGTGCCAGCAGTGAGGGCAGGGTTAACTATGGCTACACCTTC.

CDR3 protein: CASSQDTRTINYGYTF. DNA for the CDR3: TGTGCCAGCAGCCAGGATACCCGGACAATTAACTATGGCTACACCTTC. The chain joins TRBV14 to TRBJ1-2; maybe TRBD1 (5 bases). The V end was cut by 3 bases, the J end by 1 base, with 15 bases between. This CDR3 spans 16 amino acids. Germline V gene lookup returns CDR1 SGHDN and CDR2 FVKESK.

The J gene is TRBJ2-2, the V gene TRBV27; 10 nucleotides agree with TRBD2. Trimming took 5 bases from V and 1 from J; bases not matched to a gene: 4. Germline values: CDR1 MNHEY, CDR2 SMNVEV (reference sequence). This CDR3 comprises 16 residues. CDR3 in DNA: TGTGCCAGCAGTCTAGCGGGGGAGAGGAACACCGGGGAGCTGTTTTTT. Its protein product is CASSLAGERNTGELFF.

The genes are TRBV7-3 and TRBJ2-5; D is perhaps TRBD1 (7 bases). The CDR3 has 14 residues. V dropped 5 bases and J dropped 5 bases, with 15 bases sitting between them. CDR1 and CDR2 (germline): SGHTA, FQGTGA. The CDR3 DNA reads TGTGCCAGCAGCCCCACCAGGGGGGAGGAGACCCAGTACTTC. This codes for CASSPTRGEETQYF. The full variable domain, its missing parts supplied by reference TRBV7-3 and TRBJ2-5, is GAGVSQTPSNKVTEKGKYVELRCDPISGHTALYWYRQSLGQGPEFLIYFQGTGAADDSGLPNDRFFAVRPEGSVSTLKIQRTERGDSAVYLCASSPTRGEETQYFGPGTRLLVL.

As DNA, the CDR3 is TGTGCCTGGAAGGGGGGGCCTTTTAACACAGATACGCAGTATTTT. Protein sequence: CAWKGGPFNTDTQYF. This chain joins TRBV30 and TRBJ2-3; D perhaps matches TRBD2 (7 bases). The V gene lost 4 bases and the J gene lost 2 bases, with 16 bases spanning the gap. This CDR3 has 15 amino acids. Germline CDR1 is GTSNPN and CDR2 is SVGIG (reference sequence).

J is TRBJ2-3 and V is TRBV5-1, with TRBD1 matching over 8 bases. This CDR3 has 17 amino acids. Germline CDR1 reads SGHRS; CDR2 reads YFSETQ. The junction had 6 bases not matched to a gene; V was cut back by 0 bases and J by 0 bases. This chain's CDR3 is CASSLEGQATSTDTQYF. DNA for the CDR3: TGCGCCAGCAGCTTGGAGGGACAGGCTACTAGCACAGATACGCAGTATTTT.

V is TRBV30 and J is TRBJ2-3; 7 bases are a match to TRBD2. CDR3 length: 16 residues. V dropped 0 bases and J dropped 5; count of bases not matched to a gene: 11. Per the germline V gene, CDR1 is GTSNPN and CDR2 is SVGIG (reference sequence). In nucleotides, the CDR3 is TGTGCCTGGAGTGTACTTGGGGCGGGAGCCCAAGATACGCAGTATTTT. Residues: CAWSVLGAGAQDTQYF.

The gene calls are TRBV18 and TRBJ1-1, with 9 bases that match TRBD1. The germline gives CDR1 KGHSH, CDR2 LQKENI. Germline trimming cut 4 bases from V and 4 bases from J; bases unmatched to any gene: 10. This CDR3 has 16 amino acids. Here the CDR3 reads CASSHTGGGSVTEAFF. CDR3 coding DNA: TGTGCCAGCTCACACACAGGGGGCGGAAGTGTCACTGAAGCTTTCTTT. The variable domain in full, with the rest retrieved from reference TRBV18 and TRBJ1-1, is NAGVMQNPRHLVRRRGQEARLRCSPMKGHSHVYWYRQLPEEGLKFMVYLQKENIIDESGMPKERFSAEFPKEGPSILRIQQVVRGDSAAYFCASSHTGGGSVTEAFFGQGTRLTVV.

The chain employs TRBV18 and TRBJ1-4, with D tentatively TRBD1 (5 bases). The length of the CDR3 is 16 residues. V was shortened by 6 bases and J by 7 bases, with 21 bases between the two germline ends. Germline loops: CDR1 KGHSH, CDR2 LQKENI. CDR3 DNA sequence: TGTGCCAGCTCCCTTCGAGACCCCGCCGGGGGTGAAAAACTGTTTTTT. Protein: CASSLRDPAGGEKLFF.

CDR3 nucleotides: TGTGCCAGTGAAACCTTTGGGGGGAGCAATCAGCCCCAGCATTTT. This sequence encodes CASETFGGSNQPQHF. The chain recombines TRBV19 with TRBJ1-5, with a tentative D call TRBD1 (5 bases). V lost 8 bases and J lost 1, with 15 bases in between. From germline, CDR1 is LNHDA and CDR2 SQIVND (reference sequence). The CDR3 has 15 amino acids.

The chain uses TRBV28 and TRBJ1-6, with 8 bases identical to TRBD1. This CDR3 has 15 amino acids. V was pared by 6 bases and J by 6 bases, with 7 bases of the junction left unmatched. Germline CDR1 is MDHEN and CDR2 is SYDVKM. Written as DNA, the CDR3 is TGTGCCAGCAGCCCAAAACAGGGGGGTAATTCACCCCTCCACTTT. It is translated as CASSPKQGGNSPLHF.

This rearrangement joins TRBV5-1 to TRBJ2-3; D is uncertain. V was cut by 1 base and J by 1 base, with 10 bases left in between. This CDR3 region has 15 residues. Germline V gene data show CDR1 as SGHRS and CDR2 as YFSETQ. The CDR3 nucleotides read TGCGCCAGCAGCTTGCTGGGCATTGGCACAGATACGCAGTATTTT. Its translation is CASSLLGIGTDTQYF.

The chain joins TRBV6-2 or TRBV6-3 to TRBJ1-6; D not certain. V was shortened by 2 bases and J by 8 bases, with 13 bases between the two germline ends. CDR1 MNHEY and CDR2 SVGEGT come from the germline V gene. CDR3 length equals 15 residues. CDR3 loop: CASSYERVDYSPLHF. DNA of the CDR3: TGTGCCAGCAGTTACGAGAGGGTTGATTATTCACCCCTCCACTTT.

The chain carries TRBV2 and TRBJ2-3; possibly TRBD1 for D (6 bases). Trimming took 3 bases from V and 3 from J, leaving 13 bases between them. Germline V gives CDR1 SNHLY, CDR2 FYNNEI. The CDR3 runs 15 residues. This chain's CDR3 is CASSDQGLTTDTQYF. The CDR3 coding sequence is TGTGCCAGCAGTGACCAGGGGCTTACGACAGATACGCAGTATTTT.

V is TRBV7-9 and J is TRBJ2-7; 9 nucleotides align to TRBD1. The CDR3 has 15 residues. CDR1 is SEHNR and CDR2 is FQNEAQ in the germline V gene (reference sequence). V shed 6 bases, J shed 3 bases, and the junction held 9 bases outside the gene matches. DNA for the CDR3: TGTGCCAGCAGTACGCGGTCGGACAGGGGCTACGAGCAGTACTTC. Its protein is CASSTRSDRGYEQYF.

This clone has only one observation. The V and J genes are TRBV3-1 (or the pseudogene TRBV3-2) and TRBJ1-5; 8 positions agree with TRBD1. Looked up from germline, CDR1 is LGHDT and CDR2 is YNNKEL (reference sequence). V was pared by 1 base and J by 0 bases, with 11 bases of the junction left unmatched. The CDR3 consists of 19 residues. CDR3 protein: CASSQGQDREAHSNQPQHF. In DNA, the CDR3 is TGTGCCAGCAGCCAAGGCCAGGACAGGGAGGCGCATAGCAATCAGCCCCAGCATTTT.

This rearrangement joins TRBV3-1 (or the pseudogene TRBV3-2) to TRBJ2-3; unclear D gene. CDR3 length: 14 residues. The V end was cut by 5 bases, the J end by 4 bases, with 13 bases between. The germline V gene has CDR1 LGHDT and CDR2 YNNKEL (reference sequence). DNA for the CDR3: TGTGCCAGCAGCGCCCTAGTGGCTGCAGATACGCAGTATTTT. This codes for CASSALVAADTQYF.